The 5 T cell receptor beta chains below were found in one sample sequenced in a study of shared clonotypes between healthy human individuals. The repertoire was sequenced with immunoSEQ multiplex PCR; TCRdb's copy has only in-frame clones and lacks some. The sample lists about 1,500,000 clones, around 95% occurring once. Specimen: naive CD4+ T cells sorted from blood. Subset denoted: CD45RA+ positively selected. Source of these receptors: a man in his thirties or forties in good health.

This clone was counted between two and nine times. V is TRBV29-1 and J is TRBJ2-2; D possibly uses TRBD1 or TRBD2 (5 bases each). In germline, CDR1 is SQVTM, CDR2 ANQGSEA. Trimming stripped 5 bases from V and 3 bases from J, with 13 bases between. The CDR3 is made up of 14 amino acids. The CDR3 DNA is TGCAGCGTTCTCTTGGGGGTGGACACCGGGGAGCTGTTTTTT. The encoded protein is CSVLLGVDTGELFF.

CDR3 nucleotide sequence: TGTGCCTGGAGTGCCTCTAGGGGAGATGGCTACACCTTC. This gives the protein CAWSASRGDGYTF. The V gene is TRBV30, the J gene TRBJ1-2; possible D gene TRBD1, 5 bases. CDR1 GTSNPN and CDR2 SVGIG come from the germline V gene (reference sequence). The CDR3 covers 13 residues. Deletions cut 1 base from V and 6 bases from J, with 12 bases between.

This clone was detected only once. J is TRBJ1-2 and V is TRBV27, with TRBD1 matching 9 bases. The CDR3 runs to 13 residues. The J segment lost 8 bases and the V segment lost 5 bases, leaving 6 bases of the junction unmatched. Germline V CDR1 and CDR2: MNHEY, SMNVEV (reference sequence). CDR3 nucleotides: TGTGCCAGCAGTCTCGGGACAGGGCAGGGCTACACCTTC. Translating it yields CASSLGTGQGYTF.

V gene TRBV29-1 combines with J gene TRBJ2-7; 8 nucleotides align to TRBD2. Germline-derived CDR1 and CDR2 are SQVTM and ANQGSEA. The CDR3 totals 16 residues. V lost 4 bases and J lost 3; bases outside the gene matches: 14. The CDR3 coding sequence is TGCAGCGTTGTCCCCTTTTTCCGGGAGGGCGGCTACGAGCAGTACTTC. It specifies CSVVPFFREGGYEQYF.

Worth noting for this clone: Other DNA sequences in this sample translate to the same CDR3. The chain carries TRBV7-9 and TRBJ1-1, with D hard to call. V lost 5 bases to trimming and J lost 0 bases, with 10 bases between them. The CDR3 is 14 residues long. Per germline, CDR1 SEHNR and CDR2 FQNEAQ (reference sequence). The CDR3 loop reads CASSLRELNTEAFF. The CDR3 bases are TGTGCCAGCAGCCTCCGGGAGTTGAACACTGAAGCTTTCTTT.